This T cell receptor (delta chain) was profiled in a study of DNA immune sequencing with unique molecular identifiers (TCRdb year 2020). General notes on the study: Immunomagnetic cell separation was used to enrich gammadelta T cells from buffy coats, and the genomic DNA of the enriched gammadelta T cells was then sequenced. An ultrasensitive DNA-based TRD repertoire sequencing method using PCR-introduced unique molecular identifiers was developed and validated in the study. Fluorescence-activated cell sorting was used to enrich gammadelta T cells from PBMC of nine to ten healthy individuals. Healthy individuals were used as donors, and sorted peripheral blood gammadelta T cells were profiled from 10 to 11 of these donors. To compare enriched and non-enriched samples, around 91 ng of enriched gammadelta T-cell DNA and roughly 1 ug of non-enriched PBMC DNA were sequenced. Validation of the method was performed on synthetic reference molecules and on blood samples from healthy individuals. Paper-wide results and their limitations: TRDV2 paired with TRDJ1 was the most common TRD rearrangement among clonotypes in healthy donors. Novel TRD sequences not targeted by the primers cannot be detected by the primer-based approach. TRD repertoire diversity differed among healthy donors, and several donors were highly oligoclonal, with the top 5 clonotypes making up more than half of productive molecules.

Comment on this clone: Its antigen is not yet known. Base-call qualities are not available, and no considerably larger clone is one nucleotide away.

CDR1 and CDR2 are read off the germline V gene as TSWWSYY and QGS. The CDR3 has 23 amino acids, counting the end cysteine and phenylalanine. The sequence is cut down to CDR3 DNA, 69 bases in frame from base 1. For this chain, trimming is 4 bases at the V end and 7 bases at the J end, and the number of junction bases without a gene match is 28. The library was produced with multiplex PCR. Genomic DNA was amplified with a 32-plex assay using primers for all 8 TRDV and 4 TRDJ genes covering the CDR3. During approximately 3 cycles of barcoding PCR, a 12-nucleotide UMI was attached, and a second PCR using Illumina adapter primers followed. AMPure XP beads were used for library purification, and library quality was checked on a Fragment Analyzer with the HS NGS Fragment kit. Sequencing used an Illumina MiniSeq mid-output kit with around 18% PhiX and 150 cycles of paired-end reads. Concerning the study's data processing: MIGEC version 1.2.9 was used to process the reads, grouping the reads by UMI and building error-corrected consensus sequences. Modified VDJtools version 1.2.1 scripts and the tcR R package were used for post-processing. Clones were re-identified by TCRdb from the public reads with CATT, and rows with the same DNA were merged. For this entry, the V and J calls and clone size follow TCRdb and not the study's own pipeline. The sample data list about 5,200 delta-chain clones, and roughly 10% of these were observed just once. The biggest ten clones account for around 53% of the sample.

Sequencing was performed on gamma-delta T cells enriched from blood buffy coat, or unenriched PBMCs (not recorded which). The receptor's source is a human donor in good health. The sequence links TRDV1 to TRDJ2, with 12 central nucleotides matching TRDD3. The J gene is not listed in TCRdb, so it was assigned here from a DNA match to germline. The DNA sequence is as follows: TGTGCTCTTGGGGCAATTATCACCCGAGTTGTTTCTGGGGGATACGGAAAGGAAGCACAACTCTTCTTT. It specifies CALGAIITRVVSGGYGKEAQLFF.